This T cell receptor (beta chain) was found in a study of early T cells in non-severe SARS-CoV-2 infection. As for the study in general: Sequencing was performed on bulk RNA from unsorted whole blood, leaving chains unpaired. Study observations and caveats: The VDJdb matching leaned toward anti-spike CD8 responses and overlooked private and CD4 specificities.

In TCRdb, the 5' RACE reads were re-called with MiXCR into one record per CDR3 protein. This table holds about 19,000 distinct CDR3 sequences, more than 4% found once. Trimming stripped 7 bases from V and 0 bases from J, with 12 bases between. This CDR3 region has 15 residues. Germline V CDR1 and CDR2: LNHDA, SQIVND (reference sequence). In its sample, this clonotype was seen many times. Its matching antigen is unknown. V is TRBV19 and J is TRBJ1-4, with D maybe TRBD1 (5 bases). Sequences were obtained from whole blood. The TCR originated in an adult who was a healthcare worker with PCR-confirmed SARS-CoV-2 infection or an uninfected control (not recorded which). CDR3 sequence: CASMGRHATNEKLFF. CDR3 bases: TGTGCCAGTATGGGGCGGCATGCAACTAATGAAAAACTGTTTTTT.